These T cell receptor beta chains were read from a single sample in a study of blood T cell repertoires in COVID-19. Produced via immunoSEQ multiplex PCR; TCRdb's table is partial and in-frame only. The data hold around 300,000 clones, with 70% to 90% observed a single time. The sequenced sample consisted of peripheral blood. The receptors shown here come from a woman aged 70-85 years with acute or convalescent COVID-19. CDR3s leave out the opening cysteine and the closing phenylalanine or tryptophan. Part of the rows lack a size; the others show once, few, many or a class for expanded clones.

clone size: once
V gene: TRBV6-2/TRBV6-3
CDR3 protein: ASSRPRGARTNQPQH

clone size: NA
V gene: TRBV19
CDR3 protein: ASRGLAGEETQY

clone size: NA
V gene: TRBV6-5
CDR3 protein: ASSSGSETQY

clone size: NA
V gene: TRBV18
CDR3 protein: ASSPLTGGLEAF

clone size: NA
V gene: TRBV12-3/TRBV12-4
CDR3 protein: ASSFPPLHT

clone size: NA
V gene: TRBV27
CDR3 protein: ASSLGTLNQPQH

clone size: NA
V gene: TRBV11-2
CDR3 protein: ASSINPSGTTANYYGYT

clone size: NA
V gene: TRBV5-8
CDR3 protein: ASSLGGARLNEQF

clone size: NA
V gene: TRBV23-1
CDR3 protein: ASSQLGQGAPPYGYT

clone size: NA
V gene: TRBV4-1
CDR3 protein: ASSQDRGRQPQH

clone size: NA
V gene: TRBV5-8
CDR3 protein: ASSSGTGVTEAF

clone size: once
V gene: TRBV7-9
CDR3 protein: ASSSPYQGQNTEAF

clone size: NA
V gene: TRBV6-5
CDR3 protein: ASSLRTGTNEKLF